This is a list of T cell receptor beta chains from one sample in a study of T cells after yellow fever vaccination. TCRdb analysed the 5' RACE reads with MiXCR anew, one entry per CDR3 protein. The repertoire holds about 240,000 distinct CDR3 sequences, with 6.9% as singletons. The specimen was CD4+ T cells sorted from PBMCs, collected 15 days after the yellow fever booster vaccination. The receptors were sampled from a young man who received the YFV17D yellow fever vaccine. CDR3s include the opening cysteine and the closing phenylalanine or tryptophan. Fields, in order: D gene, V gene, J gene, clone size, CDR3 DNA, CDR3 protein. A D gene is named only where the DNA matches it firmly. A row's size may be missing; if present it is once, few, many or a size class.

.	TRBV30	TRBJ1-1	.	TGTGCCTGGAGTTTACAGAGGAACACTGAAGCTTTCTTT	CAWSLQRNTEAFF
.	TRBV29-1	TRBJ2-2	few	TGCAGCGCCCGACTAGATCGGGGGACCGGGGAGCTGTTTTTT	CSARLDRGTGELFF
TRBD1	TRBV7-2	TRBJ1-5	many	TGTGCCAGCAGCCCTAGGACAGGGGAGGGTCAGCCCCAGCATTTT	CASSPRTGEGQPQHF
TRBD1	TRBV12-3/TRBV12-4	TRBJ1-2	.	TGTGCCAGCAGCCCTACAGGGGAGTATGGCTACACCTTC	CASSPTGEYGYTF
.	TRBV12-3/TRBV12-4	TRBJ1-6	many	TGTGCCAGCAGTTTAGAGAAAAATTCACCCCTCCACTTT	CASSLEKNSPLHF
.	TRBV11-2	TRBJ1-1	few	TGTGCCAGCAGCTTAGGACCCGGGGGCACTGAAGCTTTCTTT	CASSLGPGGTEAFF
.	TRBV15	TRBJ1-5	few	TGTGCCACCAGCGGTAGAGTTAATCAGCCCCAGCATTTT	CATSGRVNQPQHF
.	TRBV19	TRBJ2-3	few	TGTGCCAGTAGCCTCCCGTCCGCTGGATCAGATACGCAGTATTTT	CASSLPSAGSDTQYF
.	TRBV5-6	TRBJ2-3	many	TGTGCCAGCAGCTTCCATCTTATCAGGGATACGCAGTATTTT	CASSFHLIRDTQYF
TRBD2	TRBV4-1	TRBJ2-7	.	TGCGCCAGCAGCCAAGAAGCTAGCGGGATTGGCGAGCAGTACTTC	CASSQEASGIGEQYF
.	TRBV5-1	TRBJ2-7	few	TGCGCCAGCAGCTTCACTAGAGAGGGAGCCTACGAGCAGTACTTC	CASSFTREGAYEQYF
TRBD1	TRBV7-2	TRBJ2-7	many	TGTGCCAGCAGTTTCGGACAGGGACCCTACGAGCAGTACTTC	CASSFGQGPYEQYF
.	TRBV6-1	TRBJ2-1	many	TGTGCCAGCAGTATCGGGAGTTCCTACAATGAGCAGTTCTTC	CASSIGSSYNEQFF
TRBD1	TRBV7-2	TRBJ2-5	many	TGTGCCAGCAGCCCACAGGGACAGCAAGAGACCCAGTACTTC	CASSPQGQQETQYF
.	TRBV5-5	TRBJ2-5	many	TGTGCCAGCAGCTTGACAGCGGGAGAGACCCAGTACTTC	CASSLTAGETQYF
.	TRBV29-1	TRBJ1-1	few	TGCAGCGCTACGCCAGGGGTAGGTCGGACAGTTGAAGCTTTCTTT	CSATPGVGRTVEAFF
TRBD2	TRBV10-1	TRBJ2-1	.	TGCGCCAGCAGAGCGGGACTAGCGGGAGAGAGGTATGAGCAGTTCTTC	CASRAGLAGERYEQFF
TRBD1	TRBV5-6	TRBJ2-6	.	TGTGCCAGCAGCTCAGCCGGGACAGGGGGCGCTGGGGCCAACGTCCTGACTTTC	CASSSAGTGGAGANVLTF
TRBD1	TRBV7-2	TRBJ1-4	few	TGTGCCAGCAGCAGGGGGCGGGCTAATGAAAAACTGTTTTTT	CASSRGRANEKLFF
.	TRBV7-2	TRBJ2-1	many	TGTGCCAGCAGTCCCGACCGGGCTGAGCAGTTCTTC	CASSPDRAEQFF
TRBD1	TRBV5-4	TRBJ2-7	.	TGTGCCAGCAGCCCCGGGACAGGTATATTCTACGAGCAGTACTTC	CASSPGTGIFYEQYF
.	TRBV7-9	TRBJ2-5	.	TGTGCCAGCGGGGGGACAAAGGGAACCCAGTACTTC	CASGGTKGTQYF
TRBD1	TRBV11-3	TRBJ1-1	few	TGTGCCAGCAGCTCCGGACAGGGAGGGAACACTGAAGCTTTCTTT	CASSSGQGGNTEAFF
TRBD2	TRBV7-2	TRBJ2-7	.	TGTGCCAGCACCCCGTCCGCCACCTTAGCGGGAGGCGAGCAGTACTTC	CASTPSATLAGGEQYF
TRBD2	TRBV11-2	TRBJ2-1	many	TGTGCCAGCAGTTTGACTAGCGGGAGGTACGAGCAGTTCTTC	CASSLTSGRYEQFF
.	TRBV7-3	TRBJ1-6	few	TGTGCCAGCAGCACAAATAATTCACCCCTCCACTTT	CASSTNNSPLHF
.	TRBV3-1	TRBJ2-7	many	TGTGCCAGCGGTAGGCGAGGGGCCCCCTACGAGCAGTACTTC	CASGRRGAPYEQYF
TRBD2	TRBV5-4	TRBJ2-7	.	TGTGCCAGCAGCTCTAAGGGACTAGCGGATTACGAGCAGTACTTC	CASSSKGLADYEQYF
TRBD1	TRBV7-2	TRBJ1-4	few	TGTGCCAGCAGCCGGACAGGGACTAATGAAAAACTGTTTTTT	CASSRTGTNEKLFF
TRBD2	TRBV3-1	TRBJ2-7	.	TGTGCCAGCAGCCTAGCGGGACCCACCTACGAGCAGTACTTC	CASSLAGPTYEQYF
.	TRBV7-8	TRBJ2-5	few	TGTGCCAGCAGCTCCCGCGTAGCAGGGTACCAAGAGACCCAGTACTTC	CASSSRVAGYQETQYF
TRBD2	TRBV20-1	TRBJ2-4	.	TGCAGTGCTAGCTCCGGGACTAGCGGGTGGGGAAACATTCAGTACTTC	CSASSGTSGWGNIQYF
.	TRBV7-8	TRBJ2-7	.	TGTGCCAGCAGCTTAAAGGTAGACACACGATTCTGGGAGCAGTACTTC	CASSLKVDTRFWEQYF
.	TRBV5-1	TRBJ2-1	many	TGCGCCAGCCTGGATAGCGGCCACAATGAGCAGTTCTTC	CASLDSGHNEQFF
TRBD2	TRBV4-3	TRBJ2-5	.	TGCGCCAGCAGCCAAGATGGGCTAGCGGGAGTTCGAGAGACCCAGTACTTC	CASSQDGLAGVRETQYF
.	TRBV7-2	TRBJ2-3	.	TGTGCCATCAGCTCTAACCGGGGCCCCACCCGGACAGATACGCAGTATTTT	CAISSNRGPTRTDTQYF
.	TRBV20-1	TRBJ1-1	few	TGCAGTGCTAGACTTCTTTCCGAGGAAGAAGCTTTCTTT	CSARLLSEEEAFF